This TCR beta chain is from a study of cytomegalovirus exposure and HLA in healthy donors. Study outcomes and limitations: As a later analysis revealed, most CMV-associated TCR beta chains appeared HLA-restricted. Rare sequences made up most TCRs, while some public TCRs were found in many donors. Researchers catalogued roughly 150 TCR beta chains as cytomegalovirus-associated.

V lost 3 bases, J lost 8 bases, and 11 bases lay in between. Germline assignment: CDR1 MNHEY and CDR2 SVGAGI. The CDR3 is 14 amino acids. To note about this clone: As yet, its antigen is unknown.

PCR used 60 Vbeta primers and 13 Jbeta primers. Sequencing was performed with immunoSEQ multiplex PCR; in TCRdb, only in-frame clones are kept and a portion is missing. This sample has roughly 170,000 clones, with 84% found just once. This TCR derives from a girl aged 5-17 years in good health and CMV-seropositive. This chain links TRBV6-5 with TRBJ1-6; tentatively, D is TRBD1 (6 bases). What was sequenced was PBMCs. The CDR3 DNA sequence: TGTGCCAGCAGTTATCGGGGGGCATATTCACCCCTCCACTTT. Residues: CASSYRGAYSPLHF.